Reported below is one T cell receptor (beta chain). The entry originates in a study of control samples from healthy donors and cancer patients. Assay used: immunoSEQ multiplex PCR; TCRdb lists only in-frame clones, some missing. The sample yields 100,000 to 150,000 clones, more than 85% seen once. This CDR3 spans 13 amino acids. Germline values: CDR1 PRHDT, CDR2 FYEKMQ (reference sequence). V lost 0 bases and J 3 bases, leaving 4 bases between the germline ends. The V gene is TRBV13, the J gene TRBJ2-3, with unresolved D. This clonotype was obtained from a man younger than 30 in good health. The sequencing sample was made of blood. The CDR3 DNA reads TGTGCCAGCAGCTTAGGGGTTACAGATACGCAGTATTTT. This gives the protein CASSLGVTDTQYF.